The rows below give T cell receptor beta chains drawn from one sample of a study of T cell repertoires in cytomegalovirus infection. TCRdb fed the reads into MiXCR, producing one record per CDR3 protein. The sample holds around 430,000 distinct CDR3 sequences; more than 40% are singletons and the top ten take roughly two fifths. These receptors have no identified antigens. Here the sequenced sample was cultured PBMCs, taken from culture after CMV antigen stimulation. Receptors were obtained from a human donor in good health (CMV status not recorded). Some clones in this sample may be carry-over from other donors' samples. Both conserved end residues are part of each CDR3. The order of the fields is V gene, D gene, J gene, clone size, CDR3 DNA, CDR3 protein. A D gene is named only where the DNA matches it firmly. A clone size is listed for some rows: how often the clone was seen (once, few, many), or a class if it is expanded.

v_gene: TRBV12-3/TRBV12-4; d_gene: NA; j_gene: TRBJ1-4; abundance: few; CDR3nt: TGTGCCAGCAGAACAGGGACGCATGAAAAACTGTTTTTT; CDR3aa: CASRTGTHEKLFF
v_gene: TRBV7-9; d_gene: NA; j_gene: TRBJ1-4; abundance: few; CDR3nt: TGTGCCAGCAGCTTAGCGGGCGCTAGTGGGGAAAAACTGTTTTTT; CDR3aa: CASSLAGASGEKLFF
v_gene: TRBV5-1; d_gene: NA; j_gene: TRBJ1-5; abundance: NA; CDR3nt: TGCGCCAGCAGCCCGGGGCTCAGCAATCAGCCCCAGCATTTT; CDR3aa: CASSPGLSNQPQHF
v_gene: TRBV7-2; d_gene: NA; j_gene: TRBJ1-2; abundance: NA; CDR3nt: TGTGCCAGCAGCCTTCTGGGCCTGACAGGTCTGCAGGGCTACACCTTC; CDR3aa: CASSLLGLTGLQGYTF
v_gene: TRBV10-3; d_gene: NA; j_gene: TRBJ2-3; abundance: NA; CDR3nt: TGTGCCATCAGGGCAGACTCCTTCGATACGCAGTATTTT; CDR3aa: CAIRADSFDTQYF
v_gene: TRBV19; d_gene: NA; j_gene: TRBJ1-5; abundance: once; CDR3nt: TGTGCCAGTAGTACTGGTCTGGCGATCCAGCATTTT; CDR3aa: CASSTGLAIQHF
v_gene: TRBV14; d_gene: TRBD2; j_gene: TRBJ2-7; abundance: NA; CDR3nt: TGTGCCAGCAGCCCCTTAGGAGCGGGAGGACTCTACGAGCAGTACTTC; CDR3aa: CASSPLGAGGLYEQYF
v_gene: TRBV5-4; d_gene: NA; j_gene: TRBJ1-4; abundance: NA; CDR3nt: TGTGCCAGCAGCTTGGGCGGTGGTGGGGTCGGCAATGAAAAACTGTTTTTT; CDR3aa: CASSLGGGGVGNEKLFF
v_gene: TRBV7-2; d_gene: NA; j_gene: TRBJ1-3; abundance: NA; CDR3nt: TGTGCCAGCAGCTTTCGACAGGCCCCTGGAAACACCATATATTTT; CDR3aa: CASSFRQAPGNTIYF
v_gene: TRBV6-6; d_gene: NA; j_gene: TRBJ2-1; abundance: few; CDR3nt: TGTGCCAGCAGTTACGGCAGCCCACCCAATGAGCAGTTCTTC; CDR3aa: CASSYGSPPNEQFF
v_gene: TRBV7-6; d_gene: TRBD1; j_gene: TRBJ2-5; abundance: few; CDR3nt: TGTGCCAGCAGCGACGACAGGGGGGGAGCGCGGGAGACCCAGTACTTC; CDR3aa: CASSDDRGGARETQYF
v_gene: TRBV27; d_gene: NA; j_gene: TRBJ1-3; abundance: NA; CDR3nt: TGTGCCAGCAGTCCCTCAGACAGCTCTGGAAACACCATATATTTT; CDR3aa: CASSPSDSSGNTIYF
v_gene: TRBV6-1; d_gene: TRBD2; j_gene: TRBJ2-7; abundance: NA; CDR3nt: TGTGCCAGCACAGGTAGCGGGAGCTACGAGCAGTACTTC; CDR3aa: CASTGSGSYEQYF
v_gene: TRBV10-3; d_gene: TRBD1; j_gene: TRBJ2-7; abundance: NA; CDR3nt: TGTGCCATCAGTGGACGGGACAGGGGTTCCTACGAGCAGTACTTC; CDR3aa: CAISGRDRGSYEQYF
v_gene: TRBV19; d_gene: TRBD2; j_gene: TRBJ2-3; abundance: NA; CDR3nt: TGTGCCAGTAGTTTGGGTCTAGCGGGGACGCAGTATTTT; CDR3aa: CASSLGLAGTQYF
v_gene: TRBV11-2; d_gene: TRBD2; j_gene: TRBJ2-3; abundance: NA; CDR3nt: TGTGCCAGCAGCCGCCGGGGGGGACCGGCAGATACGCAGTATTTT; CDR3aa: CASSRRGGPADTQYF
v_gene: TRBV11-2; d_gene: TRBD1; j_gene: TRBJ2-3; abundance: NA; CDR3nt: TGTGCCAGCAGCCCAGGGGGAATGTCCGATACGCAGTATTTT; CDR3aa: CASSPGGMSDTQYF
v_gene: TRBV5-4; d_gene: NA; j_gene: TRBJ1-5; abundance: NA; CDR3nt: TGTGCCAGCAGCTTGGATCCGGGAAGCAATCAGCCCCAGCATTTT; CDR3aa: CASSLDPGSNQPQHF
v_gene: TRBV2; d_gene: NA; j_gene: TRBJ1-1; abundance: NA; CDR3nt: TGTGCCACCGGAGGGGTGGGGACCGAAGCTTTCTTT; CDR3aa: CATGGVGTEAFF
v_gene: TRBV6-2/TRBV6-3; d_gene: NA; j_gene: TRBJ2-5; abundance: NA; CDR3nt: TGTGCCACCGGGGGGCAGACCCAGTACTTC; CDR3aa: CATGGQTQYF
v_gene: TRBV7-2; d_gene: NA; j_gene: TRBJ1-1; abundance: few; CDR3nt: TGTGCCAGCAGCATGGGGTGGGGCGGAGGGCGAGCTTTCTTT; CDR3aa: CASSMGWGGGRAFF
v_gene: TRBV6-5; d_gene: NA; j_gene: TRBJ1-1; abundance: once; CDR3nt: TGTGCCAGCAGGCCGCTGACAGGAGTTACTGAAGCTTTCTTT; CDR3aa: CASRPLTGVTEAFF
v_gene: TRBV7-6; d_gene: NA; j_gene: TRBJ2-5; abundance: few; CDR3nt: TGTGCCAGCAGCTCCTATAGGAGAGGCCAAGAGACCCAGTACTTC; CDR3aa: CASSSYRRGQETQYF
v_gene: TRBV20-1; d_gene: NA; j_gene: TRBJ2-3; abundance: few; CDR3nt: TGCAGTGCTGTTGGGGACACTTACCCGAGGACAGATACGCAGTATTTT; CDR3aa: CSAVGDTYPRTDTQYF
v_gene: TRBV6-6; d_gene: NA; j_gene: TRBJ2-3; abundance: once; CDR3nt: TGTGCCAGCGCTCGGGAACGGGTTCCGTCGGGAGATACGCAGGATTTT; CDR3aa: CASARERVPSGDTQDF
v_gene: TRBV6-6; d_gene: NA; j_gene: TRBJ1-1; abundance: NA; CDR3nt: TGTGCCAGCAGTTACGGCCGGGCCACTGAAGCTTTCTTT; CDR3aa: CASSYGRATEAFF
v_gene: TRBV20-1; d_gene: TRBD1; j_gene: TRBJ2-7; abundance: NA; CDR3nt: TGCAGTGCTAGAGGCCGGACAGGGGTAACCTACGAGCAGTACTTC; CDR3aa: CSARGRTGVTYEQYF
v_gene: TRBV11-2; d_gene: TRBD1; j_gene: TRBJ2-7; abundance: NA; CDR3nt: TGTGCCAGCAAAAAACCCGCCCAGGGGGCGTGGGAGCAGTACTTC; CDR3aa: CASKKPAQGAWEQYF
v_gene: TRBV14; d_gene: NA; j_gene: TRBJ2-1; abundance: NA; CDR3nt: TGTGCCAGCAGCCCTCTCTACCGGAGCTCCTACAATGAGCAGTTCTTC; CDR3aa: CASSPLYRSSYNEQFF
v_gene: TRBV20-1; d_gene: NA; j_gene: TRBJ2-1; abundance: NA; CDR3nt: TGCAGTGCCACCCCTGGCACTTACAATGAGCAGTTCTTC; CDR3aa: CSATPGTYNEQFF
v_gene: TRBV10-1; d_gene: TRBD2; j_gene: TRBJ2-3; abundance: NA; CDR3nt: TGCGCCAGCAGCAATCGGACTAGCCACGACACAGATACGCAGTATTTT; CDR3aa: CASSNRTSHDTDTQYF
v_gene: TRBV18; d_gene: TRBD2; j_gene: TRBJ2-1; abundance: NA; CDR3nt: TGTGCCAGCTACCCGGGACTAGGGGCTCCGGATGAGCAGTTCTTC; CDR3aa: CASYPGLGAPDEQFF
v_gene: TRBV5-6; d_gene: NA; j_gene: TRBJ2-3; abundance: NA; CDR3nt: TGTGCCAGCAGCTTGTACAGGGCCCTAATCACAGATACGCAGTATTTT; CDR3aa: CASSLYRALITDTQYF
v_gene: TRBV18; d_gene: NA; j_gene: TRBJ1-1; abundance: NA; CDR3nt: TGTGCCAGCTCACCGAGTGGCGCGAGCACTGAAGCTTTCTTT; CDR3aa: CASSPSGASTEAFF
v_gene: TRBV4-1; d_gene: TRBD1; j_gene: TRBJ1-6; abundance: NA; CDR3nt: TGCGCCAGCAGCCCTGAAATCCCCGGGACAGCCTATAATTCACCCCTCCACTTT; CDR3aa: CASSPEIPGTAYNSPLHF
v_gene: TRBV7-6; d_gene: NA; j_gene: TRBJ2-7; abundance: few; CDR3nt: TGTGCCAGCACGAGGGGCGACGAGCAGTACTTC; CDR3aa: CASTRGDEQYF
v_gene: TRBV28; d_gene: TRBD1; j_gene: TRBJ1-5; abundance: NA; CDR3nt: TGTGCCAGCAGTTCCCCCCCGCAGGGGGCTCAGCCCCAGCATTTT; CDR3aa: CASSSPPQGAQPQHF
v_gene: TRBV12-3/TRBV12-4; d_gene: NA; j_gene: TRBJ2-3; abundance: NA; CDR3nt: TGTGCCAGCAGTTTATCTCGTCTAGCGTTAAGAGGAACAAATACGCAGTATTTT; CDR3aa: CASSLSRLALRGTNTQYF
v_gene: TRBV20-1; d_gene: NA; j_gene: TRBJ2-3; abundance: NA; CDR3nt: TGCAGTGCTAGCCGCCTCACAGATACGCAGTATTTT; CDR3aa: CSASRLTDTQYF
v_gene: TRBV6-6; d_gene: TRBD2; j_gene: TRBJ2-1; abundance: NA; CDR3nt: TGTGCCAGCAGTTACTCTTCCAGCGGGAGCCGTTGGGTTGAGCAGTTCTTC; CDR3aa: CASSYSSSGSRWVEQFF
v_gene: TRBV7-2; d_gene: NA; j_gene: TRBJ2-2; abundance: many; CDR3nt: TGTGCCAGCAGCCCGGGGCGGCTAAGCACCGGGGAGCTGTTTTTT; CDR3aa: CASSPGRLSTGELFF
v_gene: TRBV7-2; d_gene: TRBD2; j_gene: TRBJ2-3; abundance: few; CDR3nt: TGTGCCAGCAGCACAGCCGGACTAGCGGAAGCAGATACGCAGTATTTT; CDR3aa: CASSTAGLAEADTQYF
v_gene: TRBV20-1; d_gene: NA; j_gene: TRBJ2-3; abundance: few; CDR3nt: TGCAGTGCTAGAGATAGCAGGGATACGCAGTATTTT; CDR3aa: CSARDSRDTQYF
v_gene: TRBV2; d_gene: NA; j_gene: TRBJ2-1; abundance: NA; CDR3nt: TGTGCCAGCAGGGGGGTAGAGTACTCTTACAATGAGCAGTTCTTC; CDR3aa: CASRGVEYSYNEQFF
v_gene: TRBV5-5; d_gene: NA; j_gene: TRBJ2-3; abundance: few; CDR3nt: TGTGCCACCTTCACTCCAGGGGGGCCTCGACGTCTGTATTTT; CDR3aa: CATFTPGGPRRLYF
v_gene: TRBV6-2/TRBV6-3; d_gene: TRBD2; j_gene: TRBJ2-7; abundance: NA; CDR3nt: TGTGCCAGCAGACGCGGGACTAACGAGGCTAAATCCTACGAGCAGTACTTC; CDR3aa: CASRRGTNEAKSYEQYF
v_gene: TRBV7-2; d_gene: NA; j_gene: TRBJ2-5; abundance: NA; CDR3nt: TGTGCCAGCAGTTCCAACGGACTCACTGGGGAGACCCAGTACTTC; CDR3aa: CASSSNGLTGETQYF
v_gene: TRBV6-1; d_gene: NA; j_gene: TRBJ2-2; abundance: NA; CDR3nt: TGTGCCAGCAGACCCGCGGGGTCCGGGGAGCTGTTTTTT; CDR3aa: CASRPAGSGELFF
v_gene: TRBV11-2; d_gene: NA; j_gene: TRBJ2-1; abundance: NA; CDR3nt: TGTGCCAGCAGCTTATTGTCGGGCCGAGTTCCTCACAATGAGCAGTTCTTC; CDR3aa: CASSLLSGRVPHNEQFF
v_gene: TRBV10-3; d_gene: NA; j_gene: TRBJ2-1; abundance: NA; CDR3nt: TGTGCCACCGGAGCGGACAATGAGCAGTTCTTC; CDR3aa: CATGADNEQFF
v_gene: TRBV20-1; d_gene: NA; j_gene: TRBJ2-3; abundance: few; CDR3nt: TGCAGTGCTAGAGATAGGCTGGGCACAGATACGCAGTATTTT; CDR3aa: CSARDRLGTDTQYF
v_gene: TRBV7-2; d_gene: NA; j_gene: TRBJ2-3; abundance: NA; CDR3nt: TGTGCCAGCAGCCTAAACAGCGTGTTATTGGGTGCAGATACGCAGTATTTT; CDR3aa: CASSLNSVLLGADTQYF
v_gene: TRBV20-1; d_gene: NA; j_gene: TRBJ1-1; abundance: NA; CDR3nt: TGCAGCGACAAGGGAGGGGGGAACACTGAAGCTTTCTTT; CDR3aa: CSDKGGGNTEAFF
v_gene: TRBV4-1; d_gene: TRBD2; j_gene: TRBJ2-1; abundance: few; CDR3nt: TGCGCCAGCAGCCAAGAGCGATGGGGCGGGAGCTCCTACAATGAGCAGTTCTTC; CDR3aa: CASSQERWGGSSYNEQFF